A single sample gave rise to the 24 T cell receptor beta chains below, sequenced in a study of blood T cell repertoires in COVID-19. Profiling relied on immunoSEQ multiplex PCR, and the TCRdb table lists in-frame clones only, not all of them. Of under 150,000 clones listed, approximately 84% are singletons. Material: PBMCs or T cells enriched from blood (not recorded which). The receptors originated from a man aged 45-65 years in a cohort exposed to, infected with or recovered from COVID-19 (not recorded which).

This chain uses TRBV27 with TRBJ1-4; TRBD1 agrees at 8 bases. The junction had 12 bases not matched to a gene; V was cut back by 7 bases and J by 8 bases. This CDR3 comprises 15 residues. Germline V lookup: CDR1 MNHEY, CDR2 SMNVEV (reference sequence). The CDR3 loop is CASTSIDRGDEKLFF. CDR3 DNA: TGTGCCAGCACGTCGATCGACAGGGGCGACGAAAAACTGTTTTTT.

This clone was counted a single time. A read error may account for a junction end that differs from germline. This chain links TRBV29-1 with TRBJ1-1; no clear D gene. The CDR3 totals 13 residues. Germline V CDR1 and CDR2: SQVTM, ANQGSEA. The CDR3 DNA is TGCAGCGCTACGACACCGTCGAACACTGAAGTTTTCTTT. This codes for CSATTPSNTEVFF.

CDR3 DNA: TGTGCCACAAGACAGGGCCCTGAAGCTTTCTTT. It yields the protein CATRQGPEAFF. The V call is TRBV2, the J call TRBJ1-1, with TRBD1 matching 7 bases. Germline V gene lookup returns CDR1 SNHLY and CDR2 FYNNEI. Losses at the gene ends were 10 bases for V and 6 bases for J; bases not matched to a gene: 5. The CDR3 is 11 residues long.

The CDR3: CASSFDSSYEQYF. The CDR3 DNA follows: TGTGCCAGCAGTTTCGACAGCTCCTACGAGCAGTACTTC. The rearrangement uses TRBV12-3 or TRBV12-4 and TRBJ2-7; D may be TRBD1 (5 bases). The V end lost 3 bases, the J end lost 0 bases, and 6 bases lay between the germline ends. The CDR3 spans 13 residues.

The chain links TRBV30 to TRBJ2-2; 9 nucleotides match TRBD1. Trimming took 5 bases from V and 4 from J; bases not matched to a gene: 5. Germline V CDR1 and CDR2: GTSNPN, SVGIG (reference sequence). The CDR3 totals 14 residues. In DNA, the CDR3 is TGTGCCTGGTCCGGACAGGGGCCCACCGGGGAGCTGTTTTTT. This translates into CAWSGQGPTGELFF.

The table lists this clone with a few counts. CDR3 sequence: CASSRLDRIYEQYF. CDR3 bases: TGTGCCAGCAGCCGACTTGACAGAATATACGAGCAGTACTTC. The chain employs TRBV7-8 and TRBJ2-7, with D perhaps matching TRBD1 (5 bases). Germline V gene lookup returns CDR1 SGHVS and CDR2 FQNEAQ. V lost 5 bases and J 4 bases, leaving 15 bases between the germline ends. The CDR3 covers 14 residues.

This chain uses TRBV24-1 with TRBJ2-3, with 7 bases lining up with TRBD2. Germline CDR1 KGHDR, CDR2 SFDVKD. With V trimmed by 4 bases and J by 3 bases, 6 bases remained unmatched. CDR3 size: 15 residues. The CDR3 is CATSDRGSHTDTQYF. Here the CDR3 DNA reads TGTGCCACCAGTGACCGCGGGAGCCATACAGATACGCAGTATTTT.

The rearrangement uses TRBV29-1 and TRBJ2-1; tentative D call: TRBD2 (6 bases). The CDR3 covers 11 residues. CDR1 and CDR2 (germline): SQVTM, ANQGSEA. The CDR3 DNA reads TGCAGTTGGACTGGGGGAGGTGAGCAGTTCTTC. Its protein product is CSWTGGGEQFF.

This clone was counted between two and nine times. This rearrangement joins TRBV5-1 to TRBJ2-3; D gene uncertain. There are 15 residues in the CDR3. The V gene's germline CDR1 is SGHRS and CDR2 YFSETQ. V lost 0 bases, J lost 0 bases, and 8 bases lay in between. DNA for the CDR3: TGCGCCAGCAGCTTGGCATCCCAGAGCACAGATACGCAGTATTTT. It specifies CASSLASQSTDTQYF.

The V gene is TRBV24-1, the J gene TRBJ2-1, with 14 nucleotides matching TRBD2. CDR3 length: 16 amino acids. Unmatched junction bases numbered 1, after V lost 1 base and J lost 6 bases. Germline CDR1 KGHDR, CDR2 SFDVKD. CDR3 nucleotides: TGTGCCACCAGTGATTTCGGACTAGCGGGGGGCAATGAGCAGTTCTTC. Its translation: CATSDFGLAGGNEQFF.

This clone has a single count. The V call is TRBV30, the J call TRBJ1-2, with TRBD1 identical over 8 bases. CDR1 is GTSNPN, CDR2 SVGIG, per germline (reference sequence). Losses at the gene ends were 8 bases for V and 4 bases for J; bases not matched to a gene: 6. This CDR3 region has 12 residues. CDR3: CAGHRGTYGYTF. As DNA, the CDR3 is TGTGCCGGACACAGGGGGACCTATGGCTACACCTTC.

The chain links TRBV14 to TRBJ1-1; 8 nucleotides agree with TRBD1. Germline V gene data show CDR1 as SGHDN and CDR2 as FVKESK. Losses at the gene ends were 1 base for V and 8 bases for J; bases not matched to a gene: 6. This CDR3 contains 14 residues. CDR3 amino acids: CASSQVAWTGEAFF. CDR3 DNA: TGTGCCAGCAGCCAAGTAGCTTGGACAGGGGAAGCTTTCTTT.

The chain is built from TRBV11-2 and TRBJ1-5; D possibly corresponds to TRBD1 (5 bases). Trimming took 2 bases from V and 2 from J, leaving 16 bases between them. This CDR3 contains 17 residues. CDR1 SGHAT and CDR2 FQNNGV come from the germline V gene. This CDR3 reads CASSLSSDSVGNQPQHF. DNA for the CDR3: TGTGCCAGCAGCTTATCCTCCGACAGCGTGGGCAATCAGCCCCAGCATTTT.

V and J are TRBV30 and TRBJ2-7, with 8 positions matching TRBD1. Unmatched junction bases numbered 2, after V lost 0 bases and J lost 10 bases. This CDR3 has 11 residues. Germline CDR1 and CDR2: GTSNPN and SVGIG (reference sequence). CDR3 in amino acids: CAWSVGQGQYF. The DNA for the CDR3 is TGTGCCTGGAGTGTAGGACAGGGACAGTACTTC.

This clone was counted between two and nine times. This chain uses TRBV24-1 with TRBJ1-3; no clear D gene. The V end was cut by 4 bases, the J end by 2 bases, with 5 bases between. CDR1 is KGHDR, CDR2 SFDVKD, per germline. This CDR3 is built from 13 residues. The CDR3 protein is CATSDLAGNTIYF. CDR3 nucleotide sequence: TGTGCCACCAGTGACCTCGCTGGAAACACCATATATTTT.

This clone was picked up one time. This sequence joins TRBV18 and TRBJ2-1; 12 nucleotides line up with TRBD2. Germline V gene lookup returns CDR1 KGHSH and CDR2 LQKENI. The CDR3 extends over 15 amino acids. J lost 5 bases, V lost 3 bases, and 2 bases had no gene match. The CDR3 DNA reads as TGTGCCAGCTCACCTTGGACTAGCGGGAACAATGAGCAGTTCTTC. Protein sequence: CASSPWTSGNNEQFF.

V is TRBV10-3 and J is TRBJ1-6, with D possibly matching TRBD1 (6 bases). Deletions cut 5 bases from V and 5 bases from J, with 13 bases between. CDR3 length equals 15 residues. CDR1 and CDR2 (germline): ENHRY, SYGVKD. Here the CDR3 DNA reads TGTGCCATCAGTTCTAGAAGGACAGATAATTCACCCCTCCACTTT. Its translation is CAISSRRTDNSPLHF.

The chain uses TRBV7-9 and TRBJ1-1; 8 bases align to TRBD1. The V segment lost 3 bases and the J segment 5 bases; nucleotides outside the gene matches: 5. The CDR3 is made up of 14 amino acids. CDR1 SEHNR and CDR2 FQNEAQ come from the germline V gene (reference sequence). CDR3 bases: TGTGCCAGCAGCTTTGACAGGGGATGGACTGAAGCTTTCTTT. As protein: CASSFDRGWTEAFF.

The rearrangement uses TRBV9 and TRBJ2-2, with no clear D. In germline, CDR1 is SGDLS, CDR2 YYNGEE. V was cut by 0 bases and J by 4 bases, with 13 bases left in between. The CDR3 totals 16 residues. The CDR3 DNA follows: TGTGCCAGCAGCGTAGAGAAAGCCTCGAGCACCGGGGAGCTGTTTTTT. This gives the protein CASSVEKASSTGELFF.

The chain is built from TRBV6-5 and TRBJ1-4; 7 positions match TRBD1. Germline V gene data show CDR1 as MNHEY and CDR2 as SVGAGI. Germline trimming cut 6 bases from V and 8 bases from J; bases unmatched to any gene: 9. The length of the CDR3 is 14 residues. The DNA of the CDR3 is TGTGCCAGCAGACCCGACAGGGTACAGGAAAAACTGTTTTTT. This sequence encodes CASRPDRVQEKLFF.

As concerns this clone: A junction boundary mismatches the germline segment, possibly from a read error. V gene TRBV9 combines with J gene TRBJ2-1; 9 nucleotides align to TRBD2. CDR1 is SGDLS and CDR2 is YYNGEE in the germline V gene. The CDR3 consists of 16 residues. This CDR3 reads CARPGAGGESRSDQFF. CDR3 DNA: TGCGCCCGCCCCGGGGCGGGGGGGGAAAGTAGGTCGGATCAGTTCTTC.

The chain couples TRBV5-1 to TRBJ2-2, with D perhaps matching TRBD2 (6 bases). CDR3 size: 16 residues. Between the trimmed V and J ends, which lost 2 bases and 1 base, there was a span of 12 bases. Germline loops: CDR1 SGHRS, CDR2 YFSETQ. The CDR3 sequence is CASSFQVAENTGELFF. The CDR3 DNA reads TGCGCCAGCAGCTTCCAGGTAGCGGAGAACACCGGGGAGCTGTTTTTT.

The chain has TRBV5-4 and TRBJ2-3; 11 nucleotides agree with TRBD2. The CDR3 spans 16 residues. Trimming removed 2 bases from V and 3 bases from J; junction bases left unmatched: 5. Per germline, CDR1 SGHNT and CDR2 YYREEE (reference sequence). For the CDR3, the DNA is TGTGCCAGCAGCTTAGTAGCGGGGGGGATAACAGATACGCAGTATTTT. Translated, it gives CASSLVAGGITDTQYF.

The chain employs TRBV19 and TRBJ1-1, with D possibly TRBD1 on 5 matching bases. The CDR3 is 12 residues long. V was trimmed by 7 bases and J by 3 bases, leaving 9 bases between them. CDR1 LNHDA and CDR2 SQIVND come from the germline V gene (reference sequence). The CDR3 sequence: CASKRGDTEAFF. Here the CDR3 DNA reads TGTGCCAGTAAGCGGGGGGACACTGAAGCTTTCTTT.